Below are 8 T cell receptor beta chains sequenced from a single sample in a study of cytomegalovirus exposure and HLA in healthy donors. Primers included in the PCR were 60 Vbeta and 13 Jbeta primers. Sequencing was performed with immunoSEQ multiplex PCR; in TCRdb, only in-frame clones are kept and a portion is missing. The table for this sample gives some 39,000 clones. Sequenced material: PBMCs. The source is a man younger than 45 in good health and CMV-seronegative.

The CDR3 DNA follows: TGTGCCAGCAGGACGACAGCGACCTACGAGCAGTACTTC. Translated, it gives CASRTTATYEQYF. The gene calls are TRBV6-5 and TRBJ2-7, with D maybe TRBD1 (5 bases). V was trimmed by 6 bases and J by 2 bases, leaving 11 bases between them. The CDR3 is 13 residues long. Germline lookup yields CDR1 MNHEY and CDR2 SVGAGI.

The rearrangement joins TRBV7-2 to TRBJ2-7; possible D gene TRBD1, 5 bases. The CDR3 length is 13 residues. The germline V gene encodes CDR1 SGHTA and CDR2 FQGNSA. With 4 bases removed from V and 4 bases from J, the gap between germline ends came to 11 bases. CDR3 nucleotides: TGTGCCAGCAGCTCGGCAGGGTGGTACGAGCAGTACTTC. It encodes CASSSAGWYEQYF.

J is TRBJ1-2 and V is TRBV19; 9 nucleotides line up with TRBD1. Germline trimming cut 5 bases from V and 3 bases from J; bases unmatched to any gene: 7. Germline CDR1 reads LNHDA; CDR2 reads SQIVND (reference sequence). The CDR3 covers 15 residues. In nucleotides, the CDR3 is TGTGCCAGTAGTGCAGAGACAGGGGGGCACTATGGCTACACCTTC. Amino acid sequence: CASSAETGGHYGYTF.

The rearrangement joins TRBV12-5 to TRBJ2-2; D may be TRBD1 (5 bases). This CDR3 has 15 amino acids. Trimming removed 5 bases from V and 4 bases from J, with 14 bases in between. Germline lookup yields CDR1 LGHNT and CDR2 FRNRAP. The CDR3 nucleotides read TGTGCTAGTGGTCACATCAGGGTCGGCACCGGGGAGCTGTTTTTT. This codes for CASGHIRVGTGELFF.

The J gene is TRBJ2-7, the V gene TRBV2, with D perhaps matching TRBD2 (7 bases). Germline lookup yields CDR1 SNHLY and CDR2 FYNNEI. The CDR3 is 17 amino acids. With 5 bases removed from V and 3 bases from J, the gap between germline ends came to 23 bases. The CDR3 bases are TGTGCCAGCAGTCACGGGTCGGCGGGGGCAAGTGACTACGAGCAGTACTTC. It codes for CASSHGSAGASDYEQYF.

The chain uses TRBV29-1 and TRBJ1-2; 7 bases align to TRBD1. V lost 4 bases and J lost 2; bases outside the gene matches: 4. This CDR3 region has 13 residues. Germline CDR1 is SQVTM and CDR2 is ANQGSEA. CDR3 sequence reads: CSVGTGPNYGYTF. CDR3 sequence (DNA): TGCAGCGTTGGGACAGGCCCCAACTATGGCTACACCTTC.

The V gene is TRBV25-1, the J gene TRBJ2-2; weak D call: TRBD1 (6 bases). The CDR3 length is 15 residues. Germline-derived CDR1 and CDR2 are MGHDK and SYGVNS. Trimming removed 3 bases from V and 4 bases from J, with 12 bases in between. Written as DNA, the CDR3 is TGTGCCAGCAGTGATCCAGGGGTACGCACCGGGGAGCTGTTTTTT. This gives the protein CASSDPGVRTGELFF.

The V gene is TRBV5-5, the J gene TRBJ2-5; D gene ambiguous. V was pared by 2 bases and J by 4 bases, with 6 bases between. The CDR3 is 12 residues long. Germline lookup yields CDR1 SGHKS and CDR2 YYEKEE (reference sequence). The CDR3 DNA reads as TGTGCCAGCAGCTTTCAGGTAGAGACCCAGTACTTC. This sequence encodes CASSFQVETQYF.